What follows are 21 T cell receptor beta chains derived from one specimen sequenced in a study of blood T cell repertoires in COVID-19. Method: immunoSEQ multiplex PCR; TCRdb's copy keeps in-frame clones and lacks some. Of over 100,000 clones listed, 70% to 85% are singletons. Sequenced sample: peripheral blood. The receptors stem from a woman in her seventies with acute or convalescent COVID-19.

The genes are TRBV6-5 and TRBJ1-2; a weak D match, TRBD1 (5 bases). V lost 6 bases to trimming and J lost 2 bases, with 10 bases between them. The V gene's germline CDR1 is MNHEY and CDR2 SVGAGI. This CDR3 is 13 amino acids long. CDR3 nucleotides: TGTGCCAGCAGCAGGGCGGAGAACTATGGCTACACCTTC. Amino acids: CASSRAENYGYTF.

This chain links TRBV5-4 with TRBJ2-1, with 8 bases fitting TRBD1. The CDR3 runs 16 residues. Trimming cost V 3 bases and J 7 bases; bases outside gene matches: 12. The germline CDR1 and CDR2 sequences are SGHNT and YYREEE (reference sequence). The CDR3 DNA sequence: TGTGCCAGCAGCTACCCCCCGGGACAGGCTGTGAATGAGCAGTTCTTC. Its protein product is CASSYPPGQAVNEQFF. Full variable domain (missing parts from reference TRBV5-4 and TRBJ2-1): ETGVTQSPTHLIKTRGQQVTLRCSSQSGHNTVSWYQQALGQGPQFIFQYYREEENGRGNFPPRFSGLQFPNYSSELNVNALELDDSALYLCASSYPPGQAVNEQFFGPGTRLTVL.

V and J are TRBV6-5 and TRBJ2-5; D may be TRBD1 (6 bases). The CDR3 sequence is 12 residues long. Trimming shortened V by 4 bases and J by 4 bases, and 7 bases separated the two germline ends. Germline assignment: CDR1 MNHEY and CDR2 SVGAGI. The DNA of the CDR3 is TGTGCCAGCAGTTTCAGGGGAGAGACCCAGTACTTC. Translating it yields CASSFRGETQYF.

This sequence joins TRBV2 and TRBJ1-5; 7 bases agree with TRBD1. CDR3 length: 18 amino acids. After removal of 5 bases from V and 0 bases from J, the junction contained 13 bases not matched to a gene. Germline V gene sequence: CDR1 SNHLY, CDR2 FYNNEI. This CDR3 is CASSFRDRALYSNQPQHF. CDR3 coding DNA: TGTGCCAGCAGTTTCCGGGACAGAGCCCTTTATAGCAATCAGCCCCAGCATTTT.

The chain uses TRBV19 and TRBJ2-1; TRBD2 is a possible D gene (7 bases). Deletions cut 5 bases from V and 10 bases from J, with 15 bases between. The germline CDR1 and CDR2 sequences are LNHDA and SQIVND (reference sequence). The CDR3 length is 13 residues. The CDR3 loop reads CASSGDYRGEQFF. CDR3 bases: TGTGCCAGTAGTGGGGACTATAGGGGGGAGCAGTTCTTC.

A few counts support this clone. V and J are TRBV19 and TRBJ1-3, with TRBD1 identical over 9 bases. Unmatched junction bases numbered 6, after V lost 9 bases and J lost 0 bases. This CDR3 is built from 15 residues. Germline values: CDR1 LNHDA, CDR2 SQIVND (reference sequence). The CDR3 sequence: CASRRDRASGNTIYF. CDR3 DNA sequence: TGTGCCAGCCGGCGGGACAGGGCCTCTGGAAACACCATATATTTT.

V is TRBV6-1 and J is TRBJ1-1, with 8 bases aligning to TRBD1. Per germline, CDR1 MNHNS and CDR2 SASEGT. Trimming removed 2 bases from V and 4 bases from J; junction bases left unmatched: 12. The CDR3 has 17 amino acids. CDR3 sequence (DNA): TGTGCCAGCAGTGAACGATTAACCAGGGGGCTCGTCACTGAAGCTTTCTTT. It codes for CASSERLTRGLVTEAFF.

This clone was counted between two and nine times. The rearrangement uses TRBV7-8 and TRBJ1-2; D unclear. The CDR3 runs 15 residues. The V end was cut by 4 bases, the J end by 4 bases, with 16 bases between. Germline CDR1 reads SGHVS; CDR2 reads FQNEAQ. The CDR3 loop is CASSWRPGGAYGYTF. DNA of the CDR3: TGTGCCAGCAGCTGGCGTCCTGGCGGTGCCTATGGCTACACCTTC.

The chain employs TRBV18 and TRBJ1-6; D is undetermined. The germline CDR1 and CDR2 sequences are KGHSH and LQKENI. The germline V and J ends were trimmed by 2 bases and 10 bases, with 15 bases remaining between them. CDR3 size: 15 residues. CDR3 coding DNA: TGTGCCAGCTCACCATTTAAAAGGGAGGGCTCACCCCTCCACTTT. Translated, it gives CASSPFKREGSPLHF.

The chain uses TRBV7-8 and TRBJ1-4; D is perhaps TRBD1 (5 bases). V dropped 4 bases and J dropped 15 bases, with 21 bases sitting between them. The CDR3 is made up of 14 amino acids. In germline, CDR1 is SGHVS, CDR2 FQNEAQ. The CDR3 DNA is TGTGCCAGCAGCTCCCGTTTCCAGGGTTGGGTGTTGTTTTTT. It is translated as CASSSRFQGWVLFF.

The chain joins TRBV19 to TRBJ1-2, with 7 bases identical to TRBD1. Germline V lookup: CDR1 LNHDA, CDR2 SQIVND (reference sequence). The trim removed 1 base at V and 7 bases at J, leaving 12 bases unmatched. CDR3 length: 16 amino acids. The CDR3 DNA is TGTGCCAGTAGTATAGCCCTGTTTACAGGGGTGCGTGGCTACACCTTC. It codes for CASSIALFTGVRGYTF.

This clone was counted once. The rearrangement links TRBV7-2 to TRBJ2-1; TRBD2 is a possible D gene (5 bases). There are 12 residues in the CDR3. Germline-derived CDR1 and CDR2 are SGHTA and FQGNSA. The V gene lost 5 bases and the J gene lost 7 bases, with 9 bases spanning the gap. The CDR3 region has the DNA TGTGCCAGCAGCCAACGGGGAAATGAGCAGTTCTTC. Protein product: CASSQRGNEQFF.

This clone has a single count. V and J are TRBV3-1 (or the pseudogene TRBV3-2) and TRBJ1-1, with 8 bases identical to TRBD1. The CDR3 extends over 16 amino acids. Trimming removed 1 base from V and 7 bases from J; junction bases left unmatched: 11. In germline, CDR1 is LGHDT, CDR2 YNNKEL (reference sequence). CDR3 region: CASSQVLTGAKYEAFF. As DNA, the CDR3 is TGTGCCAGCAGCCAAGTCCTGACAGGGGCCAAATATGAAGCTTTCTTT.

This clone has just one count. This chain links TRBV3-1 (or the pseudogene TRBV3-2) with TRBJ1-3, with no clear D. The germline CDR1 and CDR2 sequences are LGHDT and YNNKEL (reference sequence). CDR3 length equals 15 residues. V lost 4 bases and J lost 4, with 14 bases in between. The CDR3 protein is CASSRSYGLGNTIYF. In DNA, the CDR3 is TGTGCCAGCAGCCGCTCGTACGGACTCGGAAACACCATATATTTT.

The chain has TRBV2 and TRBJ1-5; 7 bases are a match to TRBD1. The CDR3 runs 15 residues. The V gene's germline CDR1 is SNHLY and CDR2 FYNNEI. The V and J ends lost 5 bases and 4 bases, in that order; junction bases with no gene match: 8. The CDR3 sequence is CASSPGGGSNQPQHF. The CDR3 DNA is TGTGCCAGCAGTCCCGGAGGGGGCTCAAATCAGCCCCAGCATTTT.

V gene TRBV7-9 combines with J gene TRBJ1-2; TRBD1 is a possible D gene (6 bases). V was shortened by 5 bases and J by 8 bases, with 15 bases between the two germline ends. CDR1 is SEHNR and CDR2 is FQNEAQ in the germline V gene (reference sequence). The CDR3 extends over 13 amino acids. The CDR3 is CASSITGLRGYTF. CDR3 DNA: TGTGCCAGCAGCATAACAGGGCTACGAGGCTACACCTTC.

In DNA form, the CDR3 reads TGTGCCAGCAGTTCTGAGATAGGAGGGGTCGGGGAGCAGTTCTTC. This gives the protein CASSSEIGGVGEQFF. The rearrangement uses TRBV6-2 or TRBV6-3 and TRBJ2-1; D possibly corresponds to TRBD2 (6 bases). Trimming shortened V by 4 bases and J by 10 bases, and 20 bases separated the two germline ends. Germline CDR1 reads MNHEY; CDR2 reads SVGEGT. The CDR3 covers 15 residues.

The chain is built from TRBV7-9 and TRBJ1-2; D is undetermined. Per germline, CDR1 SEHNR and CDR2 FQNEAQ (reference sequence). This CDR3 has 12 amino acids. Trimming removed 3 bases from V and 4 bases from J, with 6 bases in between. The CDR3 region has the DNA TGTGCCAGCAGCTTCCAGTCCTATGGCTACACCTTC. It translates to CASSFQSYGYTF.

The rearrangement joins TRBV5-8 to TRBJ2-5, with 9 positions matching TRBD2. The CDR3 runs 15 residues. Germline loops: CDR1 SGHTS, CDR2 YDEGEE. With 2 bases clipped from V and 4 bases from J, the junction kept 6 bases outside the gene matches. CDR3 coding DNA: TGTGCCAGCAGCTTCTGGCGGGGGGGCTTAGAGACCCAGTACTTC. It codes for CASSFWRGGLETQYF.

The chain is built from TRBV30 and TRBJ2-7; 8 positions agree with TRBD1. V shed 0 bases, J shed 4 bases, and the junction held 5 bases outside the gene matches. CDR3 size: 14 residues. Germline V gene sequence: CDR1 GTSNPN, CDR2 SVGIG (reference sequence). For the CDR3, the DNA is TGTGCCTGGAGTGTAGGCAGGGGGCCGTACGAGCAGTACTTC. Translating gives CAWSVGRGPYEQYF.

The V gene is TRBV20-1, the J gene TRBJ1-2; 7 bases agree with TRBD1. The CDR3 contains 11 residues. Germline values: CDR1 DFQATT, CDR2 SNEGSKA (reference sequence). V gave up 5 bases and J gave up 5 bases; unmatched junction bases: 2. The CDR3 region is CSAGDSYGYTF. The DNA of the CDR3 is TGCAGTGCTGGGGACAGTTATGGCTACACCTTC.